Each of the 22 T cell receptor beta chains below was sequenced from the same sample in a study of PD-1 blockade in mismatch repair-deficient tumors. Clones were sequenced by immunoSEQ multiplex PCR, and TCRdb holds only the in-frame ones, with some missing. In the table there are about 120,000 clones, almost 90% of which are singletons. This sample comprised peripheral blood, obtained roughly 67 weeks after starting pembrolizumab. Receptors originate from an adult with mismatch repair-deficient cancer.

The genes are TRBV7-9 and TRBJ1-1; D uncertain. CDR1 is SEHNR and CDR2 is FQNEAQ in the germline V gene (reference sequence). The CDR3 has 11 residues. V gave up 3 bases and J gave up 6 bases, with 5 bases separating them. The CDR3 DNA reads TGTGCCAGCAGCTTCTCCGCTGAAGCTTTCTTT. Protein: CASSFSAEAFF.

The chain is built from TRBV7-9 and TRBJ2-3; D not certain. This CDR3 has 14 residues. Trimming left V 7 bases short and J 3 bases short, with 14 bases between. Germline CDR1 reads SEHNR; CDR2 reads FQNEAQ (reference sequence). DNA of the CDR3: TGTGCCAGCACCCTTATGGGGTTGACAGATACGCAGTATTTT. Amino acid sequence: CASTLMGLTDTQYF. The full variable domain, rest sourced from reference TRBV7-9 and TRBJ2-3, is DTGVSQNPRHKITKRGQNVTFRCDPISEHNRLYWYRQTLGQGPEFLTYFQNEAQLEKSRLLSDRFSAERPKGSFSTLEIQRTEQGDSAMYLCASTLMGLTDTQYFGPGTRLTVL.

CDR3 loop: CASSYGLNTGELFF. The CDR3 coding sequence is TGTGCCAGCAGTTATGGTCTTAACACCGGGGAGCTGTTTTTT. The chain has TRBV6-5 and TRBJ2-2; unclear D gene. The CDR3 extends over 14 amino acids. V lost 3 bases and J lost 2, with 7 bases in between. Germline CDR1 is MNHEY and CDR2 is SVGAGI.

Only one count was recorded for this clone. The CDR3 DNA is TGTGCCAGCAGCTTTGGGCTCAGGAATTCCCCCACAGATACGCAGTATTTT. Amino acid sequence: CASSFGLRNSPTDTQYF. The chain uses TRBV11-3 and TRBJ2-3; no clear D. There are 17 residues in the CDR3. Trimming cost V 3 bases and J 2 bases, with 18 bases left between them. CDR1 and CDR2 from the germline V gene are SGHNT and YENEEA.

The gene calls are TRBV10-2 and TRBJ2-7; no clear D. CDR3 length equals 13 residues. The V end was cut by 2 bases, the J end by 3 bases, with 8 bases between. CDR1 is WSHSY, CDR2 SAAADI, per germline. The CDR3: CASSETLVYEQYF. The CDR3, as DNA: TGCGCCAGCAGTGAGACGCTCGTCTACGAGCAGTACTTC.

The chain uses TRBV2 and TRBJ2-7; D is ambiguous. The ends were cut back, 4 bases at V and 1 base at J, with 8 bases in the middle. Germline V lookup: CDR1 SNHLY, CDR2 FYNNEI. CDR3 length: 13 residues. CDR3 in amino acids: CASSVGPSYEQYF. The DNA of the CDR3 is TGTGCCAGCAGTGTGGGCCCGTCCTACGAGCAGTACTTC.

The chain links TRBV11-2 to TRBJ2-1, with 8 bases that match TRBD2. Germline values: CDR1 SGHAT, CDR2 FQNNGV. The CDR3 is 14 amino acids. The trim removed 3 bases at V and 5 bases at J, leaving 3 bases unmatched. The CDR3 sequence is CASSLELADNEQFF. The CDR3, as DNA: TGTGCCAGCAGCTTGGAACTAGCGGACAATGAGCAGTTCTTC.

This chain uses TRBV2 with TRBJ2-1; D perhaps matches TRBD2 (6 bases). Germline V gene lookup returns CDR1 SNHLY and CDR2 FYNNEI. V was trimmed by 7 bases and J by 3 bases, leaving 16 bases between them. The CDR3 is made up of 15 amino acids. CDR3 coding DNA: TGTGCCAGCAAGAACCGGGACTCCTACTACAATGAGCAGTTCTTC. Amino acid sequence: CASKNRDSYYNEQFF. The variable domain in full, completed from reference TRBV2 and TRBJ2-1, reads EPEVTQTPSHQVTQMGQEVILRCVPISNHLYFYWYRQILGQKVEFLVSFYNNEISEKSEIFDDQFSVERPDGSNFTLKIRSTKLEDSAMYFCASKNRDSYYNEQFFGPGTRLTVL.

This clone was seen just once. V and J are TRBV6-1 and TRBJ2-1; 7 bases match TRBD2. CDR3 length: 16 amino acids. V shed 2 bases and J 7 bases; nucleotides not matched to a gene: 11. CDR1 and CDR2 (germline): MNHNS, SASEGT. In DNA form, the CDR3 reads TGTGCCAGCAGTGAATGGGTTAGCGGGTCAAGGAATGAGCAGTTCTTC. The encoded protein is CASSEWVSGSRNEQFF.

Only a few counts were recorded for this clone. The chain couples TRBV29-1 to TRBJ1-5, with TRBD1 matching 7 bases. V trimming: 6 bases; J trimming: 5 bases; junction bases outside the gene matches: 10. Germline V gives CDR1 SQVTM, CDR2 ANQGSEA. CDR3 length equals 14 residues. The CDR3 is CSVATGPLDQPQHF. CDR3 bases: TGCAGCGTCGCGACAGGGCCCCTGGATCAGCCCCAGCATTTT.

This clone has ten or more counts. The rearrangement uses TRBV27 and TRBJ2-1; D may be TRBD2 (5 bases). V was clipped by 5 bases and J by 9 bases, with 14 bases between them. Looked up from germline, CDR1 is MNHEY and CDR2 is SMNVEV (reference sequence). CDR3 size: 13 residues. The CDR3 protein is CASSATSEGEQFF. In nucleotides, the CDR3 is TGTGCCAGCAGTGCCACTAGTGAGGGTGAGCAGTTCTTC.

The chain uses TRBV13 and TRBJ2-7; D is possibly TRBD2 (6 bases). The germline V gene encodes CDR1 PRHDT and CDR2 FYEKMQ (reference sequence). Trimming removed 3 bases from V and 7 bases from J, with 19 bases in between. The CDR3 consists of 15 residues. CDR3 sequence: CASSFRGRGPLEQYF. In nucleotides, the CDR3 is TGTGCCAGCAGCTTCCGAGGGCGGGGCCCCTTAGAGCAGTACTTC.

The J gene is TRBJ2-1, the V gene TRBV7-9; no clear D gene. The germline CDR1 and CDR2 sequences are SEHNR and FQNEAQ (reference sequence). The CDR3 consists of 15 residues. Trimming cost V 2 bases and J 2 bases, with 10 bases left between them. The CDR3 coding sequence is TGTGCCAGCAGCTTATCAGGAGACGCCTACAATGAGCAGTTCTTC. Translation gives CASSLSGDAYNEQFF.

V gene TRBV4-2 combines with J gene TRBJ1-1; TRBD1 matches at 7 bases. Germline-derived CDR1 and CDR2 are LGHNA and YNFKEQ. This CDR3 has 14 amino acids. Germline trimming cut 1 base from V and 8 bases from J; bases unmatched to any gene: 7. CDR3 sequence reads: CASSQVEGALEAFF. CDR3 nucleotides: TGTGCCAGCAGCCAAGTGGAGGGGGCTCTGGAAGCTTTCTTT.

This sequence joins TRBV11-2 and TRBJ2-2, with 9 bases identical to TRBD1. The germline V gene has CDR1 SGHAT and CDR2 FQNNGV. The junction had 4 bases not matched to a gene; V was cut back by 1 base and J by 4 bases. This CDR3 contains 16 residues. The CDR3 bases are TGTGCCAGCAGCTTAGCCGGGACAGGGAGCACCGGGGAGCTGTTTTTT. This gives the protein CASSLAGTGSTGELFF.

The rearrangement uses TRBV4-1 and TRBJ2-2; D remains unclear. The CDR3 runs to 14 residues. Looked up from germline, CDR1 is MGHRA and CDR2 is YSYEKL. V was clipped by 0 bases and J by 5 bases, with 7 bases between them. The CDR3 region is CASSQEASTGELFF. As DNA, the CDR3 is TGCGCCAGCAGCCAAGAAGCAAGTACCGGGGAGCTGTTTTTT.

CDR3 residues: CASFTHTTGTGELFF. CDR3 sequence (DNA): TGTGCCAGCTTCACCCACACCACGGGCACCGGGGAGCTGTTTTTT. This chain uses TRBV7-8 with TRBJ2-2; D is undetermined. V was clipped by 8 bases and J by 4 bases, with 17 bases between them. Germline V gives CDR1 SGHVS, CDR2 FQNEAQ. The CDR3 is 15 amino acids.

The genes are TRBV4-1 and TRBJ2-4, with D perhaps TRBD1 (6 bases). V gave up 4 bases and J gave up 11 bases, with 18 bases separating them. Germline V gene lookup returns CDR1 MGHRA and CDR2 YSYEKL. The CDR3 spans 14 residues. CDR3 region: CASSREGGIMLQYF. The CDR3 region has the DNA TGCGCCAGCAGCCGCGAAGGGGGTATAATGCTTCAGTACTTC.

A word on this clone: The sample has other DNA sequences that encode this CDR3 too. This chain uses TRBV11-2 with TRBJ2-7, with D unclear. Trimming pared 1 base from V and 1 base from J, leaving 5 bases between. Germline V lookup: CDR1 SGHAT, CDR2 FQNNGV. This CDR3 region has 13 residues. As DNA, the CDR3 is TGTGCCAGCAGCTTAGCACAGTCCTACGAGCAGTACTTC. It encodes CASSLAQSYEQYF. Complete variable domain (other parts from reference TRBV11-2 and TRBJ2-7): EAGVAQSPRYKIIEKRQSVAFWCNPISGHATLYWYQQILGQGPKLLIQFQNNGVVDDSQLPKDRFSAERLKGVDSTLKIQPAKLEDSAVYLCASSLAQSYEQYFGPGTRLTVT.

The chain is built from TRBV4-3 and TRBJ2-6; TRBD1 matches at 7 bases. J lost 4 bases, V lost 0 bases, and 0 bases had no gene match. Germline-derived CDR1 and CDR2 are LGHNA and YSLEER. CDR3 length: 15 residues. For the CDR3, the DNA is TGCGCCAGCAGCCAAGAGACAGGGGGGGCCAACGTCCTGACTTTC. Translating it yields CASSQETGGANVLTF.

This clone has only one observation. The rearrangement joins TRBV7-9 to TRBJ2-7, with 11 bases aligning to TRBD2. The CDR3 covers 15 residues. The germline CDR1 and CDR2 sequences are SEHNR and FQNEAQ (reference sequence). V shed 1 base, J shed 3 bases, and the junction held 2 bases outside the gene matches. In DNA form, the CDR3 reads TGTGCCAGCAGCTTAGATAGCGGGAGGGTCTACGAGCAGTACTTC. It translates to CASSLDSGRVYEQYF.

A few counts support this clone. The chain joins TRBV6-6 to TRBJ2-3; the match to TRBD2 covers 9 bases. CDR1 is MNHNY, CDR2 SVGAGI, per germline (reference sequence). The CDR3 sequence is 15 residues long. Trimming at V came to 6 bases and at J to 6 bases, leaving 10 bases not matched to a gene. CDR3 sequence: CASREGGRARDTQYF. DNA of the CDR3: TGTGCCAGCAGAGAAGGCGGGAGGGCCAGGGATACGCAGTATTTT.